This TCR beta chain was sequenced in a study of shared clonotypes between healthy human individuals. Generated by immunoSEQ multiplex PCR, the TCRdb table keeps only in-frame clones and is missing some. This table holds about 2.4 million clones, more than 80% found once. Germline V CDR1 and CDR2: MNHNY, SVGAGI (reference sequence). The CDR3 extends over 14 amino acids. V was shortened by 0 bases and J by 9 bases, with 11 bases between the two germline ends. On this clone: Its antigen is not known.

Whole-study findings and limits: Several donors shared approximately 5% of their naive CD4 clonotypes.

The gene calls are TRBV6-6 and TRBJ2-2, with no clear D. The clonotype was recovered from a man aged 18 to 29 in good health. The sequenced sample was naive CD4+ T cells sorted from blood. Documented subset: CD45RA+ positively selected. CDR3 amino acids: CASSYSIVSRELFF. The CDR3 DNA reads as TGTGCCAGCAGTTACTCGATCGTGAGCAGGGAGCTGTTTTTT.